These T cell receptor beta chains were read from a single sample in a study of Ad26.COV2.S vaccination and SARS-CoV-2 variants. Sequencing used immunoSEQ multiplex PCR; TCRdb keeps in-frame clones, though not all of them. Here the sample spans about 680,000 clones, 80% to 90% being singletons. Sample: peripheral blood, taken in a trial of Ad26.COV2.S vaccine versus placebo. All receptors derive from a person aged 18-60 years who received the Ad26.COV2.S COVID-19 vaccine or a placebo. CDR3s include the opening cysteine and the closing phenylalanine or tryptophan. Each record gives: CDR3 length, V gene, CDR3 protein.

15	TRBV19	CASRDLGGGGDEQYF
14	TRBV24-1	CATSSGGAADTQYF
17	TRBV3-1/TRBV3-2	CASSQPGGSPANSPLHF
14	TRBV28	CASSRSGTTDTQYF
14	TRBV7-9	CASSAGVRGNTIYF
16	TRBV28	CASMGTGSGLRTEAFF
16	TRBV27	CASSPPGTFNTGELFF
15	TRBV9	CASSVGLAGAYEQYF
16	TRBV6-1	CASSEELAGVANEQFF
14	TRBV19	CASSISATGNEQYF
13	TRBV3-1/TRBV3-2	CASSQGVNTEAFF
14	TRBV14	CASSRDYFNTEAFF
13	TRBV27	CASSYSGDSPLHF
16	TRBV19	CASSTGQAATNEKLFF
15	TRBV5-1	CASTDSSSSTDTQYF
13	TRBV6-5	CASSYSANYGYTF
10	TRBV20-1	CSARSETQYF
11	TRBV11-2	CASSTGTGQYF
14	TRBV2	CASSGYLVTREQYF
16	TRBV18	CASSTLPGLEYNEQFF
14	TRBV5-1	CASRLTSEGAEQFF
12	TRBV29-1	CSVERGTGELFF
15	TRBV6-5	CASTPSGGPGETQYF
12	TRBV29-1	CSARGEAGTGFF
14	TRBV5-8	CASSWPGGNTEAFF
13	TRBV29-1	CSVAGQGRYEQYF
14	TRBV5-1	CASSFGPGAGEQYF
13	TRBV27	CASSLSDFNEQFF
13	TRBV11-3	CASSLGLAYEQYF
16	TRBV7-9	CASSRAGLASYNEQFF
15	TRBV7-2	CASSLAGFGNTEAFF
13	TRBV6-5	CASSDRPNTEAFF
15	TRBV5-1	CASSSGLPGGETQYF
15	TRBV18	CASSPPGQGLRGAFF
12	TRBV18	CASSPQEYEQYF
16	TRBV5-1	CASSLDPGAAGNTIYF
11	TRBV10-3	CAIRGGDTQYF
14	TRBV10-2	CASRATSGANVLTF
15	TRBV7-8	CASSLLGTVNTEAFF
15	TRBV19	CASSLPGRINTEAFF
15	TRBV5-1	CASSPRDTSTDTQYF
15	TRBV2	CASSDPRTGKREQYF
14	TRBV5-1	CASSLGQSNYEQYF
14	TRBV7-2	CASSPDPWLTEAFF